The next 16 T cell receptor beta chains were all read from a single sample in a study of T cell responses to AZD1222 COVID-19 vaccine. Sequenced by immunoSEQ multiplex PCR; TCRdb stores in-frame clones only, minus some. Of some 150,000 clones listed, under 95% are singletons. The specimen was peripheral blood, collected on day 0 of MenACWY control vaccination. The receptors originated from an adult in good health.

This sequence joins TRBV5-1 and TRBJ2-7; 10 bases are shared with TRBD2. CDR1 is SGHRS, CDR2 YFSETQ, per germline. V gave up 4 bases and J gave up 4 bases; unmatched junction bases: 2. The CDR3 length is 13 residues. The CDR3 is CASSPGLAYEQYF. For the CDR3, the DNA is TGCGCCAGCAGCCCGGGACTAGCGTACGAGCAGTACTTC. Complete variable domain (other parts from reference TRBV5-1 and TRBJ2-7): KAGVTQTPRYLIKTRGQQVTLSCSPISGHRSVSWYQQTPGQGLQFLFEYFSETQRNKGNFPGRFSGRQFSNSRSEMNVSTLELGDSALYLCASSPGLAYEQYFGPGTRLTVT.

The chain combines TRBV7-9 with TRBJ1-1; D is unresolved. Germline values: CDR1 SEHNR, CDR2 FQNEAQ (reference sequence). The CDR3 runs 15 residues. The V gene lost 5 bases and the J gene lost 1 base, with 14 bases spanning the gap. CDR3 in DNA: TGTGCCAGCAGCCCGTATGATAAGCCGAACACTGAAGCTTTCTTT. Encoded protein: CASSPYDKPNTEAFF. The complete variable domain, with remaining parts taken from reference TRBV7-9 and TRBJ1-1, reads DTGVSQNPRHKITKRGQNVTFRCDPISEHNRLYWYRQTLGQGPEFLTYFQNEAQLEKSRLLSDRFSAERPKGSFSTLEIQRTEQGDSAMYLCASSPYDKPNTEAFFGQGTRLTVV.

A word on this clone: The sample has other DNA sequences that encode this CDR3 too. The chain carries TRBV27 and TRBJ2-2; D unclear. Trimming left V 2 bases short and J 5 bases short, with 6 bases between. CDR1 and CDR2 from the germline V gene are MNHEY and SMNVEV (reference sequence). The CDR3 is 13 amino acids. The CDR3 protein is CASSLGVTGELFF. The CDR3 DNA reads TGTGCCAGCAGTTTAGGAGTGACCGGGGAGCTGTTTTTT.

This clone was recorded a few times. V and J are TRBV7-2 and TRBJ1-3, with 10 bases lining up with TRBD1. The CDR3 spans 17 residues. With V trimmed by 3 bases and J by 6 bases, 11 bases remained unmatched. Looked up from germline, CDR1 is SGHTA and CDR2 is FQGNSA. CDR3 nucleotide sequence: TGTGCCAGCAGCTTCGGGACAGGGGATCTCTGGGAAAACACCATATATTTT. Amino acid sequence: CASSFGTGDLWENTIYF. Combining the CDR3 with reference TRBV7-2 and TRBJ1-3 gives the whole variable domain GAGVSQSPSNKVTEKGKDVELRCDPISGHTALYWYRQSLGQGLEFLIYFQGNSAPDKSGLPSDRFSAERTGGSVSTLTIQRTQQEDSAVYLCASSFGTGDLWENTIYFGEGSWLTVV.

The gene calls are TRBV19 and TRBJ2-1, with D unresolved. The CDR3 consists of 13 residues. V was trimmed by 3 bases and J by 4 bases, leaving 7 bases between them. Germline CDR1 and CDR2: LNHDA and SQIVND (reference sequence). The CDR3 nucleotides read TGTGCCAGTAGTATTGCCACTTACAATGAGCAGTTCTTC. Translating it yields CASSIATYNEQFF.

Concerning this clone itself: Distinct nucleotide sequences in the sample also encode this CDR3. This chain links TRBV3-1 (or the pseudogene TRBV3-2) with TRBJ1-5; 7 bases align to TRBD1. The length of the CDR3 is 14 residues. Trimming cost V 3 bases and J 3 bases; bases outside gene matches: 2. The germline V gene encodes CDR1 LGHDT and CDR2 YNNKEL (reference sequence). The CDR3 reads CASSQGQSNQPQHF. The CDR3 DNA is TGTGCCAGCAGCCAGGGACAGTCCAATCAGCCCCAGCATTTT.

This clone was recorded once. This sequence joins TRBV12-2 and TRBJ2-1; the D call TRBD2 from the table was never checked on the DNA. TRBV12-2 corresponds to a pseudogene. The CDR3 consists of 18 residues. The CDR3: CASRSRTSGRFGYNEQFF. The CDR3 DNA sequence: TGTGCAAGTCGCTCCCGGACTAGCGGGAGATTTGGCTACAATGAGCAGTTCTTC.

The count of this clone is one. This chain joins TRBV27 and TRBJ2-1; maybe TRBD1 (6 bases). CDR3 length: 14 amino acids. V lost 6 bases and J 4 bases, leaving 13 bases between the germline ends. CDR1 is MNHEY, CDR2 SMNVEV, per germline (reference sequence). This CDR3 reads CASSGTPRYNEQFF. The CDR3 DNA reads TGTGCCAGCAGCGGGACACCACGTTACAATGAGCAGTTCTTC.

The chain joins TRBV4-2 to TRBJ2-3; D remains ambiguous. Per germline, CDR1 LGHNA and CDR2 YNFKEQ. The CDR3 sequence is 15 residues long. Trimming took 1 base from V and 1 from J, leaving 9 bases between them. CDR3 loop: CASSQVTVGTDTQYF. For the CDR3, the DNA is TGTGCCAGCAGCCAAGTTACAGTAGGCACAGATACGCAGTATTTT.

This rearrangement joins TRBV6-4 to TRBJ2-2; D possibly corresponds to TRBD1 (5 bases). V was trimmed by 0 bases and J by 6 bases, leaving 5 bases between them. This CDR3 spans 13 amino acids. Germline V lookup: CDR1 MRHNA, CDR2 SNTAGT. DNA of the CDR3: TGTGCCAGCAGTGACTCAGGGGCCGGGGAGCTGTTTTTT. This encodes CASSDSGAGELFF.

The chain has TRBV6-8 and TRBJ1-2; D is uncertain. Germline CDR1 is MNHGY and CDR2 is SAAAGT. Trimming shortened V by 2 bases and J by 3 bases, and 13 bases separated the two germline ends. The CDR3 totals 15 residues. The CDR3 coding sequence is TGTGCCAGCAGTTACGGAGACCCAGAGGACTATGGCTACACCTTC. Translation: CASSYGDPEDYGYTF.

This clone was found once. The chain links TRBV14 to TRBJ2-5; TRBD2 might be the D (5 bases). The CDR3 sequence is 15 residues long. Germline V CDR1 and CDR2: SGHDN, FVKESK. Trimming cost V 0 bases and J 6 bases, with 14 bases left between them. CDR3 bases: TGTGCCAGCAGCCAAGATCGGGCTAGCTTGAAGACCCAGTACTTC. It translates to CASSQDRASLKTQYF.

The chain joins TRBV5-1 to TRBJ2-1; D uncertain. The germline V and J ends were trimmed by 2 bases and 7 bases, with 7 bases remaining between them. The CDR3 length is 12 residues. Germline CDR1 SGHRS, CDR2 YFSETQ. In DNA, the CDR3 is TGCGCCAGCAGCTTTTTAAGGAATGAGCAGTTCTTC. Translation: CASSFLRNEQFF.

The chain uses TRBV10-3 and TRBJ1-5; no clear D. V was shortened by 2 bases and J by 4 bases, with 3 bases between the two germline ends. Per germline, CDR1 ENHRY and CDR2 SYGVKD. There are 12 residues in the CDR3. The CDR3 nucleotides are TGTGCCATCAGTGAGGGGAATCAGCCCCAGCATTTT. This encodes CAISEGNQPQHF.

V usage is TRBV10-1 and J usage is TRBJ2-3; D not certain. The germline CDR1 and CDR2 sequences are WNHNN and SYGVQD (reference sequence). The length of the CDR3 is 13 residues. Deletions cut 3 bases from V and 1 base from J, with 5 bases between. The CDR3: CASSERGTDTQYF. CDR3 nucleotides: TGCGCCAGCAGTGAACGCGGCACAGATACGCAGTATTTT.

This clone was seen just once. The chain joins TRBV19 to TRBJ1-1, with a possible D match to TRBD1 (5 bases). This CDR3 has 13 amino acids. Per the germline V gene, CDR1 is LNHDA and CDR2 is SQIVND (reference sequence). Deletions cut 5 bases from V and 4 bases from J, with 11 bases between. The CDR3, as DNA: TGTGCCAGTAGTTCGCAGGGCAGCACTGAAGCTTTCTTT. As protein: CASSSQGSTEAFF.